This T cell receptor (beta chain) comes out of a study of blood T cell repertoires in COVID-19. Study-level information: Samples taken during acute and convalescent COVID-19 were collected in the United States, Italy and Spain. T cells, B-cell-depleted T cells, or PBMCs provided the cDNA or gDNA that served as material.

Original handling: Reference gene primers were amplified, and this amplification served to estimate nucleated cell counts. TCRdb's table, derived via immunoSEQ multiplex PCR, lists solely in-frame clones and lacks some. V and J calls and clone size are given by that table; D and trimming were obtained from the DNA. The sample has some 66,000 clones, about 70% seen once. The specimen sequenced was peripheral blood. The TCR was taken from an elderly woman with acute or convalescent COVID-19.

The CDR3 protein is CASRTGLGGYTF. CDR3 DNA sequence: TGTGCCAGTAGGACAGGATTAGGTGGCTACACCTTC. V and J are TRBV19 and TRBJ1-2; D may be TRBD1 (6 bases). Germline V gives CDR1 LNHDA, CDR2 SQIVND (reference sequence). There are 12 residues in the CDR3. V lost 6 bases and J lost 7, with 12 bases in between.